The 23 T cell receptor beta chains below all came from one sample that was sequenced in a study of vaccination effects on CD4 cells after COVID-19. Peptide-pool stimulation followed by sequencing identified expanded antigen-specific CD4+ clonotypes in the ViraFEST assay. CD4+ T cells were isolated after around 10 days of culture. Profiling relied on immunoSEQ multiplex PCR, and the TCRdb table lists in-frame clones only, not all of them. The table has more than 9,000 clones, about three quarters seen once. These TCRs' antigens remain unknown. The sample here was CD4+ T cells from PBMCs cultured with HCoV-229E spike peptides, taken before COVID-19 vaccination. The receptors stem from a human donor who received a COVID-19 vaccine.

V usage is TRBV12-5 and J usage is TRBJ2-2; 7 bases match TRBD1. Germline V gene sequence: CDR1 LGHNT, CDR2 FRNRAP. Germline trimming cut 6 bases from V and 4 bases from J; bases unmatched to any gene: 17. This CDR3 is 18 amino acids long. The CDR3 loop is CASGQTSLGQRVTGELFF. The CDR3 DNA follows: TGTGCTAGTGGCCAAACCTCCCTGGGACAGAGGGTCACCGGGGAGCTGTTTTTT.

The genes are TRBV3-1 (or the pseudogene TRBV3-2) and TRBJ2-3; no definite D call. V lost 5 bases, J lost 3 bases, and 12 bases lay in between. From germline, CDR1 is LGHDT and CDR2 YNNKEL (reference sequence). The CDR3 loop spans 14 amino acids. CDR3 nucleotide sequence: TGTGCCAGCAGCAACGGTGTCCGTACAGATACGCAGTATTTT. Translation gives CASSNGVRTDTQYF.

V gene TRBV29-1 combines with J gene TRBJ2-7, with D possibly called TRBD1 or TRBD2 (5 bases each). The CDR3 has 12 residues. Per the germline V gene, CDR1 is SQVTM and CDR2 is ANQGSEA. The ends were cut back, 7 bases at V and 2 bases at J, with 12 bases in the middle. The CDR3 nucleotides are TGCAGCGCTGGGGGAGCCGCCTACGAGCAGTACTTC. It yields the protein CSAGGAAYEQYF.

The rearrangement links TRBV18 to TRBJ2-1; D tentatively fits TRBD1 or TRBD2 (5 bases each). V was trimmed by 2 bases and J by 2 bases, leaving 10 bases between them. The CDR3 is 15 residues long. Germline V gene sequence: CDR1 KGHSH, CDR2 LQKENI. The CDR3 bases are TGTGCCAGCTCACCAGGGGGTTCCCCCTACAATGAGCAGTTCTTC. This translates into CASSPGGSPYNEQFF.

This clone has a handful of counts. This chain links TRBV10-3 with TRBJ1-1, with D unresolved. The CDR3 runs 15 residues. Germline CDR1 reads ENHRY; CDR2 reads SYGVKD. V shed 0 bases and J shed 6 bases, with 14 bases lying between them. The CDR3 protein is CAISESARVSSEAFF. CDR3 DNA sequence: TGTGCCATCAGTGAGTCGGCAAGGGTGTCATCTGAAGCTTTCTTT.

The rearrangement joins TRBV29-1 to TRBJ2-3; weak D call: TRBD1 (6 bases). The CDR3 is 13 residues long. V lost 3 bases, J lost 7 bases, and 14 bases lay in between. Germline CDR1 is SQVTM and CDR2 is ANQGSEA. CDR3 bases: TGCAGCGTTGAGGTAACCCAGGGGAATACGCAGTATTTT. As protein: CSVEVTQGNTQYF.

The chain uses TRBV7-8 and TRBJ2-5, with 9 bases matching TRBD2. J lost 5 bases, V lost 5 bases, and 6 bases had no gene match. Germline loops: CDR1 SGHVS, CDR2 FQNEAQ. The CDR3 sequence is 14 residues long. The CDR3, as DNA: TGTGCCAGCAGCCATAGCGGGAGCGGTGAGACCCAGTACTTC. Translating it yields CASSHSGSGETQYF. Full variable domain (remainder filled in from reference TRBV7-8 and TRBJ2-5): GAGVSQSPRYKVAKRGQDVALRCDPISGHVSLFWYQQALGQGPEFLTYFQNEAQLDKSGLPSDRFFAERPEGSVSTLKIQRTQQEDSAVYLCASSHSGSGETQYFGPGTRLLVL.

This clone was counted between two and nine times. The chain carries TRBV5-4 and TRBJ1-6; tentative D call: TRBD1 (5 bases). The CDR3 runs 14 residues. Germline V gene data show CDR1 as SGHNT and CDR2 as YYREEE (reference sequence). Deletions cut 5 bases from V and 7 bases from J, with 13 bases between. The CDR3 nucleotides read TGTGCCAGCAGGAACGGGGCCAAAAATTCACCCCTCCACTTT. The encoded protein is CASRNGAKNSPLHF.

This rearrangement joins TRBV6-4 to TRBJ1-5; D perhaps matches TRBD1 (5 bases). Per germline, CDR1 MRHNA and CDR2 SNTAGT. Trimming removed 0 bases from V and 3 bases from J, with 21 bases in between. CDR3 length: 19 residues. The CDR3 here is CASSDSREGRLEVNQPQHF. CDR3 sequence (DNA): TGTGCCAGCAGTGACTCGAGAGAGGGGCGGTTGGAGGTCAATCAGCCCCAGCATTTT.

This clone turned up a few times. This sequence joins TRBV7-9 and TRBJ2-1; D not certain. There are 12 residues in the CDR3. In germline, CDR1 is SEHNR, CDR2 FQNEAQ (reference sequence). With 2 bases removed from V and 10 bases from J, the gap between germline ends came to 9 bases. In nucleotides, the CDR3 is TGTGCCAGCAGCTTACCAACGTGGGAGCAGTTCTTC. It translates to CASSLPTWEQFF.

Here the CDR3 reads CASSLRQGAREQYF. CDR3 sequence (DNA): TGTGCCAGCAGTTTAAGGCAGGGGGCGCGGGAGCAGTACTTC. The rearrangement joins TRBV28 to TRBJ2-7, with 8 bases aligning to TRBD1. Germline CDR1 and CDR2: MDHEN and SYDVKM. The CDR3 consists of 14 residues. The ends lost 2 bases at V and 7 bases at J; junction bases unmatched: 7.

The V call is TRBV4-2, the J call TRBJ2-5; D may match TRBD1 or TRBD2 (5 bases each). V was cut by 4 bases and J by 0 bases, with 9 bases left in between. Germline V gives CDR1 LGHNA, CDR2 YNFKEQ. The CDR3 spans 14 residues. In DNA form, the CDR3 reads TGTGCCAGCAGCCCCGGGACGCACCAAGAGACCCAGTACTTC. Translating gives CASSPGTHQETQYF.

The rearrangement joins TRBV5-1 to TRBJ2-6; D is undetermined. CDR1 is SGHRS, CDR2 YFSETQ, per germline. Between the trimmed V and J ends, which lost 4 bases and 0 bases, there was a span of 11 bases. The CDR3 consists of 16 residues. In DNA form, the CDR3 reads TGCGCCAGCAGCGCTCAGGCCCTCTCTGGGGCCAACGTCCTGACTTTC. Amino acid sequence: CASSAQALSGANVLTF.

The CDR3 spells CASSLFGRGGSETQYF. CDR3 DNA sequence: TGTGCCAGCAGTTTATTTGGCCGTGGCGGGAGCGAGACCCAGTACTTC. The rearrangement links TRBV28 to TRBJ2-5; TRBD2 matches 7 bases. Germline V gene sequence: CDR1 MDHEN, CDR2 SYDVKM. CDR3 length: 16 residues. With 1 base clipped from V and 5 bases from J, the junction kept 10 bases outside the gene matches.

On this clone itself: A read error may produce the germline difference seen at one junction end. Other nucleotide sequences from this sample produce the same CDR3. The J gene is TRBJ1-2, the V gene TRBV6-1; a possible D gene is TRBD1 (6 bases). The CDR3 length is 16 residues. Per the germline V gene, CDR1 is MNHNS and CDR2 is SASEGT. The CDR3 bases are TGTGCCAGTAGTGAAGCAGGGGCCGAAGTCGGCTATGGCTACACCTTC. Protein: CASSEAGAEVGYGYTF.

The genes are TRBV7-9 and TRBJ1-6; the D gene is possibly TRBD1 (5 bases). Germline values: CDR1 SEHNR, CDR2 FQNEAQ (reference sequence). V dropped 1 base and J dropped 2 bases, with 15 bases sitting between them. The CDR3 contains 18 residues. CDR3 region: CASSLEGGAPTYNSPLHF. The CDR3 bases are TGTGCCAGCAGCTTAGAGGGCGGGGCCCCCACCTATAATTCACCCCTCCACTTT.

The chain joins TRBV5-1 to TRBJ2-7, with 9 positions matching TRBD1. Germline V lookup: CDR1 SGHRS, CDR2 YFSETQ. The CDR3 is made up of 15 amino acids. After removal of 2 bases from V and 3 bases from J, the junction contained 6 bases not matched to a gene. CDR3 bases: TGCGCCAGCAGCTTAGCAACAGGGGGCTACTACGAGCAGTACTTC. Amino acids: CASSLATGGYYEQYF.

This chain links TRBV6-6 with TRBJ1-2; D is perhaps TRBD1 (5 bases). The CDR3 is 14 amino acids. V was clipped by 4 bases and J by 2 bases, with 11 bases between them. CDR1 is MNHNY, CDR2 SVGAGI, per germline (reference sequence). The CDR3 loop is CASSSRVANYGYTF. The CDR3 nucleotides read TGTGCCAGCAGTTCCAGGGTAGCCAACTATGGCTACACCTTC.

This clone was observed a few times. The CDR3 sequence is CASSPIVRDEQFF. CDR3 coding DNA: TGTGCCAGCAGCCCCATTGTCCGGGATGAGCAGTTCTTC. V usage is TRBV7-9 and J usage is TRBJ2-1; no clear D gene. The CDR3 has 13 amino acids. The V end was cut by 5 bases, the J end by 8 bases, with 13 bases between. Looked up from germline, CDR1 is SEHNR and CDR2 is FQNEAQ (reference sequence).

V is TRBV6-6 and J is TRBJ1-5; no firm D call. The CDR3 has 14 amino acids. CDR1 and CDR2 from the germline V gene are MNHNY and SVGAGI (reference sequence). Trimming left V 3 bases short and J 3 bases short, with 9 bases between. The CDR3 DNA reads TGTGCCAGCAGTTATCAGGCAAACAATCAGCCCCAGCATTTT. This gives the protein CASSYQANNQPQHF.

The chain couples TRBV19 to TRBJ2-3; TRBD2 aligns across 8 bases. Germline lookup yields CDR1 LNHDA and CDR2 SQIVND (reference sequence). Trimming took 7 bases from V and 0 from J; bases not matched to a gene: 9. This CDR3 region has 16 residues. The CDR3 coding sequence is TGTGCCAGTACCCTGAGGACTAGCCTTAGCACAGATACGCAGTATTTT. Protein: CASTLRTSLSTDTQYF.

DNA of the CDR3: TGTGCCAGCAGCTTAGGGGCAGGCCAAGAGACCCAGTACTTC. Amino acids: CASSLGAGQETQYF. This chain uses TRBV7-9 with TRBJ2-5; D is undetermined. The CDR3 is made up of 14 amino acids. Germline V CDR1 and CDR2: SEHNR, FQNEAQ (reference sequence). Between the trimmed V and J ends, which lost 1 base and 1 base, there was a span of 7 bases. The complete variable domain, with remaining parts taken from reference TRBV7-9 and TRBJ2-5, reads DTGVSQNPRHKITKRGQNVTFRCDPISEHNRLYWYRQTLGQGPEFLTYFQNEAQLEKSRLLSDRFSAERPKGSFSTLEIQRTEQGDSAMYLCASSLGAGQETQYFGPGTRLLVL.

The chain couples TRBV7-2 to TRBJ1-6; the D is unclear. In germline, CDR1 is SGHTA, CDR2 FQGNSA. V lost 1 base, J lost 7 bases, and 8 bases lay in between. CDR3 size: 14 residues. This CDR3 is CASSLVPPNSPLHF. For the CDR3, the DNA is TGTGCCAGCAGCTTAGTGCCCCCGAATTCACCCCTCCACTTT.